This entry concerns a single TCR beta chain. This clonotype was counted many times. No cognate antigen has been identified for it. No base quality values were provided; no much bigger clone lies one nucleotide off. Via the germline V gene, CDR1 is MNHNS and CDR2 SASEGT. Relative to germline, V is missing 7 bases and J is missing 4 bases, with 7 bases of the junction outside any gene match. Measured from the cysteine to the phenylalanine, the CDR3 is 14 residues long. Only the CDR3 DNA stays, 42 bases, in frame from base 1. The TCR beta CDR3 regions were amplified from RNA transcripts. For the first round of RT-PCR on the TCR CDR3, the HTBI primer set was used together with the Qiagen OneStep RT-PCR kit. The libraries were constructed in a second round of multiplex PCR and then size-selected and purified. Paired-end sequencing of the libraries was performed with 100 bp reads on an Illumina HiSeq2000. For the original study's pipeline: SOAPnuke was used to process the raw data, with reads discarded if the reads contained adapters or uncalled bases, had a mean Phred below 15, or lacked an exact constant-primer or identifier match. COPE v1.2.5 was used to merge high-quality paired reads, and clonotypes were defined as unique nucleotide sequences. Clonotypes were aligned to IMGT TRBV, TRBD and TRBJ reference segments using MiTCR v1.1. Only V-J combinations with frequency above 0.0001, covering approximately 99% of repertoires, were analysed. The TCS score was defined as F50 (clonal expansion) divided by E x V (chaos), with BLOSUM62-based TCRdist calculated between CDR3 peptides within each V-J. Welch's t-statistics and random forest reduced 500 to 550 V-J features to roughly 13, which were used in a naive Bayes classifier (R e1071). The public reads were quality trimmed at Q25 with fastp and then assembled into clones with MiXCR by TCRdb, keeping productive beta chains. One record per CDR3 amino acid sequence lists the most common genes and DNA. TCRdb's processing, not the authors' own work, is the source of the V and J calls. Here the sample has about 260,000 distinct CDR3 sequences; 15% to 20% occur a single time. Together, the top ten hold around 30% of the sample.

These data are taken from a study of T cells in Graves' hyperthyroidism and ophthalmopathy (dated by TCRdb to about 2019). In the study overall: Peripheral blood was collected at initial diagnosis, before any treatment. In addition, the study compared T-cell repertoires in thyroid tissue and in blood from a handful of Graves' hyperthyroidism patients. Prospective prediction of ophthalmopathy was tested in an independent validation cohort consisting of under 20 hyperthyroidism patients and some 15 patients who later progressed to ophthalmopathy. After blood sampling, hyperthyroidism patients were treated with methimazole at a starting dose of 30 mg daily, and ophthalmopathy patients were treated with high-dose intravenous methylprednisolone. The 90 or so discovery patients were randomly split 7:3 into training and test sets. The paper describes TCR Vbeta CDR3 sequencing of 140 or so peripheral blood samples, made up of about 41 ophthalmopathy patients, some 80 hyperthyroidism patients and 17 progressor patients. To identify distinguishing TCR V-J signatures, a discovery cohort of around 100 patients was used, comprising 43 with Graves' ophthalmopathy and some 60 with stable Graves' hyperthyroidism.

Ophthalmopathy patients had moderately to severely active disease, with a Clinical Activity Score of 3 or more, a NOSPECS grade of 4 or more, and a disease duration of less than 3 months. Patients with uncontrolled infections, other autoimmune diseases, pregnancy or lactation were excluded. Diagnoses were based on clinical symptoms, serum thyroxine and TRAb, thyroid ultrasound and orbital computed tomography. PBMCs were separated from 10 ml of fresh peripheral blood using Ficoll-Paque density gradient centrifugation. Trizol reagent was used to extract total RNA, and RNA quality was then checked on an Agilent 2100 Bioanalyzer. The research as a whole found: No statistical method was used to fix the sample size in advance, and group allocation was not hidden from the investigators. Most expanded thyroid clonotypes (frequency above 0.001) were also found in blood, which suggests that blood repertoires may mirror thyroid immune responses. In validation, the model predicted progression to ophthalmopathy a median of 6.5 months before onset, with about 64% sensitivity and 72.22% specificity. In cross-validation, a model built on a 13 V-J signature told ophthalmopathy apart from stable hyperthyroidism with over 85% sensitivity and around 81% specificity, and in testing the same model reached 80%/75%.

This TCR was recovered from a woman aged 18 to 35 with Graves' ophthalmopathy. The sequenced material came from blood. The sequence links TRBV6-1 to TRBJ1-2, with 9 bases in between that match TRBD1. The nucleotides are TGTGCCAGCATAGGAGTGGGACAGGGCTATGGCTACACCTTC. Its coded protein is CASIGVGQGYGYTF.